Listed here is a single T cell receptor beta chain. Antigen: not known. This sample is drawn from a study of T cell repertoires in aging, cancer and after chemotherapy. Overall study findings and caveats: Median generation probability rose over the chemotherapy interval in each cancer cohort, suggesting rebound thymic output.

CDR3 size: 18 residues. Germline V lookup: CDR1 SGHTA, CDR2 FQGNSA. Germline trimming cut 6 bases from V and 3 bases from J; bases unmatched to any gene: 16. Amplification of TCR beta used genomic DNA extracted from peripheral blood. Multiplex touch-down PCR with TRB-A/B primers amplified rearranged V-D-J TRB sequences. TCRdb analysed the multiplex PCR reads with MiXCR anew, one entry per CDR3 protein. The table shows approximately 10,000 distinct CDR3 sequences, with almost 30% occurring only once. This clonotype was obtained from a human donor in good health. V usage is TRBV7-2 and J usage is TRBJ2-1; TRBD1 agrees at 8 bases. Material for sequencing was blood. The CDR3 loop is CASSPEVGTGTGYNEQFF. In DNA form, the CDR3 reads TGTGCCAGCAGTCCCGAGGTCGGTACCGGGACAGGCTACAATGAGCAGTTCTTC.